This entry describes one T cell receptor beta chain. Antigen unknown. This record comes from a study of naive and memory T cell subsets. Study-wide points: TCR counts from RNA may reflect activation-linked expression changes. Naive repertoires, especially CD8, held a few larger clonotypes, possibly memory cells re-expressing CD45RA.

After the first PCR, alpha and beta chain libraries were processed separately. An equimolar mix of two oligonucleotides served as the beta constant-region primer for TRBC1 and TRBC2. TCRdb reprocessed the UMI-ligation and nested PCR reads with MiXCR, giving one entry per CDR3 protein. Among 120,000 to 150,000 distinct CDR3 sequences, over 15% were seen once, and the ten largest hold roughly 0.14%. Looked up from germline, CDR1 is SQVTM and CDR2 is ANQGSEA. The CDR3 totals 15 residues. J was trimmed by 5 bases and V by 4 bases; bases with no gene match: 5. This TCR was recovered from a human donor in good health. The sample consisted of naive CD4+ T cells from blood. The chain joins TRBV29-1 to TRBJ1-4, with TRBD1 matching over 12 bases. As DNA, the CDR3 is TGCAGCGTTGGGGACAGGGGGCTTAAGAATGAAAAACTGTTTTTT. Encoded protein: CSVGDRGLKNEKLFF. The full variable domain, its missing parts supplied by reference TRBV29-1 and TRBJ1-4, is SAVISQKPSRDICQRGTSLTIQCQVDSQVTMMFWYRQQPGQSLTLIATANQGSEATYESGFVIDKFPISRPNLTFSTLTVSNMSPEDSSIYLCSVGDRGLKNEKLFFGSGTQLSVL.